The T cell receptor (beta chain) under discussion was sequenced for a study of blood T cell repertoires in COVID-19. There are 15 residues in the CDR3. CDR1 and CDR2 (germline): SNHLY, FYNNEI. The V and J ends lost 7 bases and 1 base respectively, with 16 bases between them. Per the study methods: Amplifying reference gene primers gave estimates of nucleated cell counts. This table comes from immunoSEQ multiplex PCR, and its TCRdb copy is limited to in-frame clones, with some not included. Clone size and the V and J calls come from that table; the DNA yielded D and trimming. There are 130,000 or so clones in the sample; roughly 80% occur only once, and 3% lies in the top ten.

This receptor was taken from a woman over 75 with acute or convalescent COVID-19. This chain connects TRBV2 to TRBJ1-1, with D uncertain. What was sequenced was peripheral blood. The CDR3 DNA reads TGTGCCAGCACTCAAAATCCCGGGAGGAACACTGAAGCTTTCTTT. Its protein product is CASTQNPGRNTEAFF.